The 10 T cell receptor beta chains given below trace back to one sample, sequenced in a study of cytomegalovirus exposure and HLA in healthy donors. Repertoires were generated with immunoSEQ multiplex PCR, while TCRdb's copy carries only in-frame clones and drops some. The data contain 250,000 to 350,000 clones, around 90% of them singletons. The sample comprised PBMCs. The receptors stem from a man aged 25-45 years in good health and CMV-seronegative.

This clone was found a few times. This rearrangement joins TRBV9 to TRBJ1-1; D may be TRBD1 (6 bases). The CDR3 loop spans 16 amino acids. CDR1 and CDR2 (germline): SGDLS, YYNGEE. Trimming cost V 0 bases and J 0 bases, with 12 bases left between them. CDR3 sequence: CASSVGAGAMNTEAFF. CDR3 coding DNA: TGTGCCAGCAGCGTAGGGGCAGGGGCCATGAACACTGAAGCTTTCTTT.

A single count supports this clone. The CDR3, as DNA: TGCGCCAGCAGTCCCATCCCCCGGACAGGCATGAACACTGAAGCTTTCTTT. It specifies CASSPIPRTGMNTEAFF. V is TRBV10-1 and J is TRBJ1-1; 7 bases fit TRBD1. The trim removed 5 bases at V and 0 bases at J, leaving 12 bases unmatched. CDR1 is WNHNN and CDR2 is SYGVQD in the germline V gene (reference sequence). This CDR3 comprises 17 residues.

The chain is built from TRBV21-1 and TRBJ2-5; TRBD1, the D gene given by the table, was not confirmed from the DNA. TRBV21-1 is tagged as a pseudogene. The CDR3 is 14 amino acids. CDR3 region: CASSNSGTGGTQYF. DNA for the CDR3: TGTGCCAGCAGCAACTCCGGGACAGGGGGGACCCAGTACTTC.

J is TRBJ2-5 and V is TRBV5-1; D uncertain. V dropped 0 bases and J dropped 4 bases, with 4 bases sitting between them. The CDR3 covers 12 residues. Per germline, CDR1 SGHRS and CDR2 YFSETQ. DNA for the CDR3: TGCGCCAGCAGCTTGGTATTAGAGACCCAGTACTTC. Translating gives CASSLVLETQYF.

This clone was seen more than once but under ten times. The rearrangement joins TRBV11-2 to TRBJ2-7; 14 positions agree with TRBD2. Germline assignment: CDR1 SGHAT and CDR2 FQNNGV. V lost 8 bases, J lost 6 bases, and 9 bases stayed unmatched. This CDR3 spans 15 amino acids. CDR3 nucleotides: TGTGCCAGCTCCGCTCGGACTAGCGGGGGGATCGAGCAGTACTTC. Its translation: CASSARTSGGIEQYF.

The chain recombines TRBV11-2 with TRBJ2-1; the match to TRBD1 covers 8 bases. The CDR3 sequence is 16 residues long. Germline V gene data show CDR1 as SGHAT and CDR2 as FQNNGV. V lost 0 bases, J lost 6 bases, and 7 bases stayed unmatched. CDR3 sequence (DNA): TGTGCCAGCAGCTTAGATTGGGCAGGGGGCATCAATGAGCAGTTCTTC. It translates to CASSLDWAGGINEQFF.

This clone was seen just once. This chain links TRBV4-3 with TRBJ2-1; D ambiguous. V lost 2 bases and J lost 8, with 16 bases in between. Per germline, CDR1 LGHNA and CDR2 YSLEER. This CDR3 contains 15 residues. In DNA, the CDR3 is TGCGCCAGCAGCCAATCTACTGGAGTAATGGATGAGCAGTTCTTC. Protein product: CASSQSTGVMDEQFF.

The DNA for the CDR3 is TGTGCCAGCAGCGTAGGAGCGGTGAACACTGAAGCTTTCTTT. Residues: CASSVGAVNTEAFF. V gene TRBV9 combines with J gene TRBJ1-1, with D uncertain. Germline-derived CDR1 and CDR2 are SGDLS and YYNGEE. This CDR3 has 14 amino acids. The germline V and J ends were trimmed by 0 bases and 0 bases, with 6 bases remaining between them.

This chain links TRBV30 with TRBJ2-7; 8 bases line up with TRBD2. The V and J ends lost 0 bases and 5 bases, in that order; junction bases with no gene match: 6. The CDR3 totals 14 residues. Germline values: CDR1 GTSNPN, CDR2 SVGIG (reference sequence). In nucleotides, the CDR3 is TGTGCCTGGAGTGTACCGGGCGGGGGGCACGAGCAGTACTTC. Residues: CAWSVPGGGHEQYF.

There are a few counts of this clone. This chain's CDR3 is CASSVTRSSNQPQHF. The DNA of the CDR3 is TGTGCCAGCAGTGTAACTAGGTCAAGCAATCAGCCCCAGCATTTT. The chain combines TRBV2 with TRBJ1-5; the D is unclear. Germline assignment: CDR1 SNHLY and CDR2 FYNNEI. V lost 4 bases and J 1 base, leaving 11 bases between the germline ends. This CDR3 has 15 amino acids.